Shown below are 14 T cell receptor beta chains from a single sample sequenced in a study of long-term antiretroviral therapy in people with HIV. The assay used was immunoSEQ (version v3.0), run at survey level. Clones were sequenced by immunoSEQ multiplex PCR, and TCRdb holds only the in-frame ones, with some missing. The table records roughly 18,000 clones, roughly 91% of them present only once. The specimen comprised unsorted PBMCs, sampled 3 years after starting antiretroviral therapy. All receptors come from a man in his fifties or sixties with HIV.

In DNA, the CDR3 is TGCGCCAGCAGCCAACAGACAGGGGGCCTTTCACCCCTCCACTTT. Protein product: CASSQQTGGLSPLHF. The genes are TRBV4-3 and TRBJ1-6; 10 bases map to TRBD1. Germline V lookup: CDR1 LGHNA, CDR2 YSLEER. This CDR3 has 15 amino acids. V lost 2 bases to trimming and J lost 9 bases; unmatched junction nucleotides: 4.

This chain links TRBV18 with TRBJ2-1, with TRBD1 identical over 9 bases. Germline-derived CDR1 and CDR2 are KGHSH and LQKENI. J lost 8 bases, V lost 4 bases, and 12 bases had no gene match. The CDR3 loop spans 16 amino acids. The CDR3 DNA is TGTGCCAGCTCACTCAGGCCGGGACAGGGAGTGGATGAGCAGTTCTTC. This sequence encodes CASSLRPGQGVDEQFF.

This chain joins TRBV7-7 and TRBJ2-5; no firm D call. The V gene's germline CDR1 is SSHAT and CDR2 FNYEAQ (reference sequence). V lost 0 bases and J lost 5, with 7 bases in between. This CDR3 spans 13 amino acids. CDR3 in DNA: TGTGCCAGCAGCTTAGCCGACGGGGAGACCCAGTACTTC. Translating it yields CASSLADGETQYF. The entire variable domain, with the rest obtained from reference TRBV7-7 and TRBJ2-5, is as follows: GAGVSQSPRYKVTKRGQDVTLRCDPISSHATLYWYQQALGQGPEFLTYFNYEAQPDKSGLPSDRFSAERPEGSISTLTIQRTEQRDSAMYRCASSLADGETQYFGPGTRLLVL.

The V and J genes are TRBV7-2 and TRBJ2-7, with unresolved D. CDR3 length: 14 amino acids. The germline gives CDR1 SGHTA, CDR2 FQGNSA. V lost 2 bases and J lost 1, with 9 bases in between. The CDR3 region is CASSLRLNSYEQYF. DNA for the CDR3: TGTGCCAGCAGCTTAAGACTTAATTCCTACGAGCAGTACTTC.

This chain links TRBV28 with TRBJ1-1; TRBD1 might be the D (6 bases). With 4 bases removed from V and 4 bases from J, the gap between germline ends came to 16 bases. The CDR3 spans 15 residues. Per germline, CDR1 MDHEN and CDR2 SYDVKM. CDR3 DNA sequence: TGTGCCAGCAGTTCCAGGGGCAGGAGGAGCACTGAAGCTTTCTTT. Encoded protein: CASSSRGRRSTEAFF.

V and J are TRBV15 and TRBJ1-5; 7 positions agree with TRBD1. Per germline, CDR1 LNHNV and CDR2 YYDKDF (reference sequence). The CDR3 loop spans 19 amino acids. V gave up 1 base and J gave up 0 bases; unmatched junction bases: 12. The CDR3 region has the DNA TGTGCCACCAGCAGAGCGTTTAAGGGGGCCCCTGTTAGCAATCAGCCCCAGCATTTT. As protein: CATSRAFKGAPVSNQPQHF.

The gene calls are TRBV18 and TRBJ2-7, with D possibly matching TRBD1 (5 bases). Germline V CDR1 and CDR2: KGHSH, LQKENI. V was pared by 3 bases and J by 3 bases, with 9 bases between. This CDR3 has 13 amino acids. CDR3 nucleotide sequence: TGTGCCAGCTCACCTTCGGACAACTACGAGCAGTACTTC. Protein sequence: CASSPSDNYEQYF.

V and J are TRBV20-1 and TRBJ1-2; TRBD1 aligns across 10 bases. The CDR3 runs to 11 residues. The trim removed 6 bases at V and 8 bases at J, leaving 3 bases unmatched. CDR1 is DFQATT, CDR2 SNEGSKA, per germline (reference sequence). The CDR3 DNA sequence: TGCAGTGCCAGGGACAGGGGAGGCTACACCTTC. It translates to CSARDRGGYTF.

The rearrangement uses TRBV25-1 and TRBJ2-2; a possible D gene is TRBD2 (6 bases). CDR1 is MGHDK, CDR2 SYGVNS, per germline. The V and J ends lost 2 bases and 4 bases respectively, with 8 bases between them. The CDR3 loop spans 14 amino acids. The CDR3 sequence: CASSEPGVTGELFF. The CDR3 nucleotides read TGTGCCAGCAGTGAACCGGGAGTCACCGGGGAGCTGTTTTTT. The entire variable domain, with the rest obtained from reference TRBV25-1 and TRBJ2-2, is as follows: EADIYQTPRYLVIGTGKKITLECSQTMGHDKMYWYQQDPGMELHLIHYSYGVNSTEKGDLSSESTVSRIRTEHFPLTLESARPSHTSQYLCASSEPGVTGELFFGEGSRLTVL.

V gene TRBV4-1 combines with J gene TRBJ2-1; 9 positions match TRBD2. Trimming removed 1 base from V and 8 bases from J; junction bases left unmatched: 9. In germline, CDR1 is MGHRA, CDR2 YSYEKL. The CDR3 totals 16 residues. The CDR3 loop reads CASSQAPGTSNDEQFF. CDR3 bases: TGCGCCAGCAGCCAAGCTCCCGGGACTAGCAACGATGAGCAGTTCTTC.

This clone was counted a single time. J is TRBJ1-2 and V is TRBV14; D unresolved. This CDR3 comprises 13 residues. Germline lookup yields CDR1 SGHDN and CDR2 FVKESK. V gave up 0 bases and J gave up 6 bases, with 8 bases separating them. CDR3 nucleotides: TGTGCCAGCAGCCAAGACTGGACGGATGGCTACACCTTC. It translates to CASSQDWTDGYTF.

This rearrangement joins TRBV18 to TRBJ1-6; 7 nucleotides match TRBD1. The germline CDR1 and CDR2 sequences are KGHSH and LQKENI. Germline trimming cut 4 bases from V and 5 bases from J; bases unmatched to any gene: 2. The CDR3 contains 14 residues. The CDR3 DNA sequence: TGTGCCAGCTCACAAGGACAGGATAATTCACCCCTCCACTTT. Its protein product is CASSQGQDNSPLHF.

The rearrangement uses TRBV7-2 and TRBJ2-7, with D possibly being TRBD2 (6 bases). This CDR3 comprises 17 residues. CDR1 is SGHTA, CDR2 FQGNSA, per germline. Trimming stripped 5 bases from V and 1 base from J, with 21 bases between. CDR3 DNA sequence: TGTGCCAGCAGCCCCTACAACGGGGGTTCTGAATCCTACGAGCAGTACTTC. Translating gives CASSPYNGGSESYEQYF.

The genes are TRBV6-1 and TRBJ1-6, with D perhaps TRBD1 (6 bases). V lost 2 bases and J lost 9, with 20 bases in between. The V gene's germline CDR1 is MNHNS and CDR2 SASEGT. This CDR3 contains 17 residues. In DNA, the CDR3 is TGTGCCAGCAGTGAAAGGTACCGACGGGACACATTTTCACCCCTCCACTTT. This gives the protein CASSERYRRDTFSPLHF.